Included here is one TCR beta chain sequence, with context. V shed 0 bases and J shed 2 bases, with 10 bases lying between them. The CDR3 is made up of 15 amino acids. Germline assignment: CDR1 SGHTA and CDR2 FQGNSA. The sample comes from a study of cytomegalovirus exposure and HLA in healthy donors. The assay was immunoSEQ multiplex PCR, and TCRdb's table has in-frame clones only and misses some. The profile shows some 130,000 clones, roughly 90% of them singletons. The chain joins TRBV7-2 to TRBJ1-1, with D perhaps TRBD1 (5 bases). The source of this sequence is a woman aged 18 to 35 in good health and CMV-seropositive. Sequences were obtained from PBMCs. The CDR3 DNA follows: TGTGCCAGCAGCTTAGCGACAGCCTTTAACACTGAAGCTTTCTTT. Protein: CASSLATAFNTEAFF.